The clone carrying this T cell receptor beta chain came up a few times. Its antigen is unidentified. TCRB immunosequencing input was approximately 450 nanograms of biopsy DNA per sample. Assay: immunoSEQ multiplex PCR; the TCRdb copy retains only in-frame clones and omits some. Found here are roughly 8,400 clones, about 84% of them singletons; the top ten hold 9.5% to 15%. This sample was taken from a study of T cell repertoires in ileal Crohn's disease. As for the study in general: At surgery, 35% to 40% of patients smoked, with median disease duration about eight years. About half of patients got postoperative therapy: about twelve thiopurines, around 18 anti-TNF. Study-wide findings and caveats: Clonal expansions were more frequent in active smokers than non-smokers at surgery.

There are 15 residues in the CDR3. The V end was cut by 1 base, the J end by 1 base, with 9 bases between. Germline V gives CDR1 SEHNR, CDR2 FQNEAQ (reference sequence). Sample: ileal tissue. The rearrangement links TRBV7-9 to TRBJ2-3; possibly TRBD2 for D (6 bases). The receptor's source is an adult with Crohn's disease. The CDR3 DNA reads TGTGCCAGCAGCTTAGTTAGCGGAGGCACAGATACGCAGTATTTT. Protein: CASSLVSGGTDTQYF.